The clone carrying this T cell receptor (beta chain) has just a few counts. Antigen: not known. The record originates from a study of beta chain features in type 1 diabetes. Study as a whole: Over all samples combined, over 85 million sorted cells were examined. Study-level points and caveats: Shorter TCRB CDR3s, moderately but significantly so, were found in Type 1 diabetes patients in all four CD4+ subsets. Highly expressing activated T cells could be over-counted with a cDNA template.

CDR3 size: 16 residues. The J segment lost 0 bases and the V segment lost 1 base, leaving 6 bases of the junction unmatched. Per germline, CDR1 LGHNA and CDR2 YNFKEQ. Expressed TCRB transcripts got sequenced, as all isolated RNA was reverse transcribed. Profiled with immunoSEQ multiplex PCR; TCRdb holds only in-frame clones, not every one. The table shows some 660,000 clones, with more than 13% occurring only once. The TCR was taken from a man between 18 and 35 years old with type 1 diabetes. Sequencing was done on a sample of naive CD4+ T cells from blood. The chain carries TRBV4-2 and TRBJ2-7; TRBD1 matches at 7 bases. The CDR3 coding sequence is TGTGCCAGCAGCCAAGTGCAGGACAGGAACTCCTACGAGCAGTACTTC. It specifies CASSQVQDRNSYEQYF.